This is a list of T cell receptor beta chains from one sample in a study of shared clonotypes between healthy human individuals. The method was immunoSEQ multiplex PCR; TCRdb's version includes in-frame clones alone and lacks a portion of them. Of 700,000 to 950,000 clones in the sample, approximately 97% were seen once. Sequenced sample: naive CD8+ T cells sorted from blood. Receptors originate from a man younger than 45 in good health. Both conserved end residues are trimmed from each CDR3.

V gene,CDR3 length,CDR3 protein
TRBV27,12,ASSLSTRNYEQY
TRBV14,18,ASSQGSGNPLSPVSYEQY
TRBV10-3,12,AISDAEKSYEQY
TRBV27,11,ASAGGGAGELF
TRBV7-9,12,ASADRTNTGELF
TRBV27,12,ASSDRGQGGEQY
TRBV5-3,13,ARRHASGSSYEQY
TRBV2,10,ASSEGLPGAF
TRBV14,13,ASSPLSGGPNEQF
TRBV9,9,ASTSRRGYT
TRBV29-1,10,SVTDRAVEQY
TRBV6-1,15,ASSDYSGTGIFNEQF
TRBV13,14,ASSTRGELEDYGYT
TRBV7-9,14,ASSFYSNHRTDTQY
TRBV27,13,ASSVDRGLNQPQH
TRBV21-1,11,ASSLTEGYGYT
TRBV7-9,12,ASSQGQGPGELF
TRBV7-9,13,ASSTHGGSTDTQY
TRBV19,12,ASSPRDYQGEQY
TRBV29-1,12,SVEGGPTIGEQF
TRBV4-1,12,ASSPSGLAAEQF
TRBV7-9,12,ASSFPGVTDTQY
TRBV7-9,15,ASSSPPGGRDTGELF
TRBV27,12,ASKDRGAYHGYT
TRBV4-1,13,ASSQVSGDSYEQY
TRBV27,12,ASSLGGSQETQY
TRBV7-9,12,ASTPLAVTYEQY
TRBV27,12,ASSFSDRFHEQF
TRBV27,10,ASSWTGSEQY
TRBV6-5,14,ASSYSVAGNTDTQY
TRBV4-1,16,ASSQEPDVASGSGEQF
TRBV6-5,11,ASSLNSKDTIY
TRBV7-9,11,ASSLQGDNEQF
TRBV29-1,14,SVEERGGLAGETQY
TRBV29-1,12,SVPGTTSTGELF
TRBV5-1,13,ASSEPQGSYNEQF
TRBV19,14,ASSTRAVRAKNIQY
TRBV2,12,ASSGLAGVYEQY
TRBV29-1,12,SVSGTGRYNEQF
TRBV5-1,12,ASSFGLGTDTQY
TRBV4-1,16,ASSQVAGGPNMLYEQY
TRBV6-4,13,ASSERWGNSYEQY
TRBV18,14,ASSGRGPATNEKLF
TRBV7-9,12,ASSPRQGGYEQY
TRBV5-4,15,ASSFTSGRGYANEQF
TRBV28,13,ASTLRGWDNQPQH
TRBV28,12,ASRGISSYNEQF
TRBV9,15,ASSVVGGTSGTNEQF
TRBV9,13,ASSVSDWNTDTQY
TRBV6-5,13,ASSRQAIFSDTQY
TRBV28,13,ASSPSHKPGDTQY
TRBV5-1,15,ASSYDPGLASYNEQF
TRBV28,14,ASSKGAGVHPDTQY
TRBV28,13,ASRLRGGGSYEQY
TRBV5-5,13,ASSLWGGGQETQY
TRBV13,12,ASRPRGEGYEQY
TRBV19,12,ASSTPFPNEKLF